This TCR beta chain stems from a study of blood T cells in healthy people across ages. Regarding the study as a whole: Unknown CMV status may confound age-related changes in expanded clones. Conclusively comparing naive with antigen-experienced cells was impossible with unsorted PBMCs.

No fewer than 5.5 micrograms of total RNA were isolated from every sample. Then a second PCR, running about 7 to 11 cycles, was carried out with a sample-barcoded 5' primer and a J-beta primer mix. Each TCR beta cDNA got a 12-nucleotide random molecular identifier. TCRdb redid the calling of the 5' RACE reads with MiXCR, one entry per CDR3 protein. This table holds roughly 860,000 distinct CDR3 sequences, 60% to 80% found once. Of note for this clonotype: What it recognizes is unknown. A much larger clone is a single base away; this may be a read error.

V dropped 4 bases and J dropped 7 bases, with 27 bases sitting between them. There are 17 residues in the CDR3. Germline V gives CDR1 SGHRS, CDR2 YFSETQ. Sequencing was carried out using blood. The rearrangement uses TRBV5-1 and TRBJ2-7, with a possible D match to TRBD1 (6 bases). The receptor was isolated from a man aged 25-45 years in good health. This CDR3 reads CASSHGPTGSASNEQYF. CDR3 DNA: TGCGCCAGCAGCCATGGACCGACAGGCTCTGCCAGCAATGAGCAGTACTTC. Together with reference TRBV5-1 and TRBJ2-7, the CDR3 gives the full variable domain: KAGVTQTPRYLIKTRGQQVTLSCSPISGHRSVSWYQQTPGQGLQFLFEYFSETQRNKGNFPGRFSGRQFSNSRSEMNVSTLELGDSALYLCASSHGPTGSASNEQYFGPGTRLTVT.